This T cell receptor (beta chain) was identified during a study of blood T cell repertoires in COVID-19. Profiling relied on immunoSEQ multiplex PCR, and the TCRdb table lists in-frame clones only, not all of them. The data contain some 100,000 clones, roughly 86% of them singletons. Germline CDR1 is MGHRA and CDR2 is YSYEKL. The V gene end was trimmed by 0 bases and the J gene end by 5 bases; junction bases not matched to a gene: 11. The CDR3 totals 19 residues. The sample was peripheral blood. The sequence came from a man aged 45-65 years with acute or convalescent COVID-19. This chain joins TRBV4-1 and TRBJ2-5; 14 nucleotides match TRBD2. Here the CDR3 reads CASSQEGSGTSGRGETQYF. The CDR3 nucleotides are TGCGCCAGCAGCCAAGAAGGGTCTGGGACTAGCGGGAGAGGGGAGACCCAGTACTTC.